These T cell receptor beta chains were read from a single sample in a study of human T cells and chemical hapten exposure. MiXCR, applied by TCRdb to the RACE reads, yields one record per CDR3 protein. The sample consists of some 360,000 distinct CDR3 sequences, about 5.1% of them appearing once. Sequenced material: whole blood, taken in connection with sensitization to the hapten diphenylcyclopropenone (DPC). These receptors were collected from a woman between 45 and 60 years old with alopecia areata. Some clones in this sample may be carry-over from other donors' samples. Both conserved end residues are part of each CDR3. The D gene is left open where the match is weak. Rows may omit the clone size; those that give it use once, few, many or a size class.

v_call	clone_size	j_call	cdr3_length	d_call	cdr3_aa	cdr3_nt
TRBV6-1	-	TRBJ2-2	16	TRBD2	CASRELLAGAAGELFF	TGTGCCAGCAGGGAGTTACTAGCGGGAGCCGCCGGGGAGCTGTTTTTT
TRBV5-6	many	TRBJ1-2	15	-	CASSLEGVWAGGYTF	TGTGCCAGCAGCTTGGAGGGAGTCTGGGCCGGCGGCTACACCTTC
TRBV6-2/TRBV6-3	few	TRBJ2-2	16	-	CASSSRRGGRTGELFF	TGTGCCAGCAGTTCCCGTAGGGGCGGGCGCACCGGGGAGCTGTTTTTT
TRBV10-3	-	TRBJ2-2	16	TRBD1	CAISGTGTVSTGELFF	TGTGCCATCAGCGGAACCGGGACAGTTAGCACCGGGGAGCTGTTTTTT
TRBV6-5	few	TRBJ2-5	14	-	CASSYLFTPETQYF	TGTGCCAGCAGTTACCTTTTTACCCCTGAGACCCAGTACTTC
TRBV6-1	many	TRBJ1-1	13	TRBD1	CASSDRGTGRAFF	TGTGCCAGCAGTGATCGAGGGACAGGGAGAGCTTTCTTT
TRBV20-1	-	TRBJ2-7	13	-	CSARTLGVYEQYF	TGCAGTGCTAGAACCTTGGGGGTCTACGAGCAGTACTTC
TRBV7-2	few	TRBJ1-1	14	TRBD1	CASSYRGRGTEAFF	TGTGCCAGCAGCTACAGGGGGCGAGGAACTGAAGCTTTCTTT
TRBV4-2	few	TRBJ1-1	13	-	CASSHSGYAEAFF	TGTGCCAGCAGCCACTCCGGATACGCTGAAGCTTTCTTT
TRBV9	-	TRBJ1-2	12	-	CASSGNNRGYTF	TGTGCCAGCAGCGGTAATAACCGTGGCTACACCTTC
TRBV28	many	TRBJ2-7	11	-	CASQTPYEQYF	TGTGCCAGCCAGACTCCCTACGAGCAGTACTTC
TRBV27	many	TRBJ2-3	13	-	CASSPLGGDTQYF	TGTGCCAGCAGTCCCCTAGGGGGAGATACGCAGTATTTT
TRBV28	few	TRBJ2-2	16	TRBD1	CASSFYGQGVTGELFF	TGTGCCAGCAGTTTTTATGGGCAGGGGGTCACCGGGGAGCTGTTTTTT
TRBV20-1	-	TRBJ1-5	15	TRBD1	CSAGTGTGFNQPQHF	TGCAGTGCTGGCACCGGGACAGGGTTTAATCAGCCCCAGCATTTT
TRBV18	many	TRBJ2-1	17	TRBD2	CASSRLKTSGGINEQFF	TGTGCCAGCTCACGCCTAAAGACTAGCGGGGGGATCAATGAGCAGTTCTTC
TRBV18	many	TRBJ1-1	16	TRBD1	CASSPPTGKGNTEAFF	TGTGCCAGCTCACCTCCGACAGGGAAGGGGAACACTGAAGCTTTCTTT
TRBV12-5	few	TRBJ1-2	14	-	CASGLDGRTYGYTF	TGTGCTAGTGGTTTGGATGGGCGGACCTATGGCTACACCTTC
TRBV5-1	few	TRBJ1-4	17	-	CASSPRKGGLDDEKLFF	TGCGCCAGCAGCCCTCGAAAGGGCGGGCTAGACGATGAAAAACTGTTTTTT
TRBV30	many	TRBJ2-3	15	TRBD1	CAWTPGTGGADTQYF	TGTGCCTGGACCCCCGGGACAGGGGGCGCAGATACGCAGTATTTT
TRBV9	few	TRBJ2-7	14	-	CASSVGGPAYEQYF	TGTGCCAGCAGCGTAGGAGGACCAGCTTACGAGCAGTACTTC
TRBV7-9	-	TRBJ2-3	9	-	CASTDTQYF	TGTGCCAGCACAGATACGCAGTATTTT
TRBV28	few	TRBJ1-5	12	-	CASRGGVQPQHF	TGTGCCAGCAGGGGGGGCGTTCAGCCCCAGCATTTT
TRBV20-1	few	TRBJ2-3	15	TRBD2	CSALPGLATSDTQYF	TGCAGTGCCCTCCCGGGACTAGCCACCTCAGATACGCAGTATTTT
TRBV30	few	TRBJ1-1	12	-	CAWPSRGTEAFF	TGTGCCTGGCCCTCCCGAGGGACTGAAGCTTTCTTT
TRBV12-3/TRBV12-4	many	TRBJ1-3	11	-	CASSFGNTIYF	TGTGCCAGCAGCTTCGGAAACACCATATATTTT
TRBV5-4	few	TRBJ2-2	16	-	CASSFSPWGNTGELFF	TGTGCCAGCAGCTTCTCCCCATGGGGAAACACCGGGGAGCTGTTTTTT
TRBV6-1	few	TRBJ1-1	13	TRBD1	CASSPHGDSEAFF	TGTGCCAGCAGCCCCCACGGGGACAGTGAAGCTTTCTTT
TRBV7-9	few	TRBJ2-5	14	-	CASSPTFFQETQYF	TGTGCCAGCAGCCCTACCTTCTTCCAAGAGACCCAGTACTTC
TRBV7-9	many	TRBJ1-1	15	-	CASSLGTGVATEAFF	TGTGCCAGCAGCTTAGGGACCGGGGTGGCCACTGAAGCTTTCTTT
TRBV28	few	TRBJ2-4	17	-	CASSRPARRLAKNIQYF	TGTGCCAGCAGTCGCCCCGCCCGGCGGCTAGCCAAAAACATTCAGTACTTC
TRBV4-3	-	TRBJ2-4	17	TRBD1	CASSQDLAGGNKNIQYF	TGCGCCAGCAGCCAAGATCTCGCAGGGGGAAACAAAAACATTCAGTACTTC
TRBV3-1	few	TRBJ1-1	13	-	CASSQNEKTEAFF	TGTGCCAGCAGCCAAAATGAAAAGACTGAAGCTTTCTTT
TRBV6-1	few	TRBJ1-6	17	TRBD1	CASSESHGTGYNSPLHF	TGTGCCAGCAGTGAGAGCCACGGGACAGGATATAATTCACCCCTCCACTTT
TRBV5-1	few	TRBJ2-5	17	TRBD2	CASSLSSGGASQETQYF	TGCGCCAGCAGCTTGAGTAGCGGGGGGGCGTCGCAAGAGACCCAGTACTTC
TRBV28	-	TRBJ1-5	14	-	CASNGQIGNQPQHF	TGTGCCAGCAATGGACAGATCGGCAATCAGCCCCAGCATTTT
TRBV12-3/TRBV12-4	many	TRBJ1-4	16	-	CASSLILQGRGEKLFF	TGTGCCAGCAGCCTTATACTCCAGGGGCGCGGTGAAAAACTGTTTTTT
TRBV7-8	many	TRBJ1-1	15	-	CASSLARGVNTEAFF	TGTGCCAGCAGCTTAGCGCGGGGCGTAAACACTGAAGCTTTCTTT
TRBV4-1	many	TRBJ2-3	19	-	CASSQKVLPDYLYTDTQYF	TGCGCCAGCAGCCAAAAGGTCCTCCCGGACTACTTATACACAGATACGCAGTATTTT
TRBV6-5	many	TRBJ2-2	17	-	CASSYSAEKANTGELFF	TGTGCCAGCAGTTACTCGGCAGAAAAGGCGAACACCGGGGAGCTGTTTTTT
TRBV29-1	few	TRBJ2-7	14	TRBD2	CSVVGLAGKNEQYF	TGCAGCGTTGTAGGGCTAGCGGGAAAAAACGAGCAGTACTTC
TRBV2	-	TRBJ2-3	12	-	CASSVATDTQYF	TGTGCCAGCAGTGTAGCCACAGATACGCAGTATTTT
TRBV5-1	many	TRBJ1-6	15	TRBD1	CASSPRQGENSPLHF	TGCGCCAGCAGCCCTAGACAGGGAGAAAATTCACCCCTCCACTTT
TRBV27	many	TRBJ2-7	15	-	CASSLSRGHFYEQYF	TGTGCCAGCAGCTTATCGAGAGGACACTTCTACGAGCAGTACTTC